This T cell receptor beta chain was sequenced for a study of vaccination and CD4 T cells after COVID-19. Background on the study: The cells were exposed to overlapping spike peptides originating from SARS-CoV-2, HCoV-NL63, HCoV-OC43 and HCoV-229E for stimulation.

The treatment denotes: approximately nine-day PBMC culture with coronavirus spike peptide pools or control peptides (ViraFEST assay). The Oncomine TCR Beta short-read assay was what sequenced the DNA obtained from cultured CD4+ T cells. TCRdb analysed the PCR reads with MiXCR anew, one entry per CDR3 protein. The data hold fewer than 20,000 distinct CDR3 sequences, with roughly half observed a single time. For this clonotype: Its antigen is not known.

The CDR3 is 16 residues long. V lost 3 bases, J lost 8 bases, and 9 bases stayed unmatched. Germline lookup yields CDR1 SEHNR and CDR2 FQNEAQ (reference sequence). The V and J genes are TRBV7-9 and TRBJ1-6; TRBD1 agrees at 8 bases. Sequencing used cultured CD4+ T cells from blood, obtained after SARS-CoV-2 vaccination. The receptor was derived from a human donor with COVID-19. In DNA, the CDR3 is TGTGCCAGCAGCTTCCCGGGTGGACAGGGATATTCACCCCTCCACTTT. Translation gives CASSFPGGQGYSPLHF.